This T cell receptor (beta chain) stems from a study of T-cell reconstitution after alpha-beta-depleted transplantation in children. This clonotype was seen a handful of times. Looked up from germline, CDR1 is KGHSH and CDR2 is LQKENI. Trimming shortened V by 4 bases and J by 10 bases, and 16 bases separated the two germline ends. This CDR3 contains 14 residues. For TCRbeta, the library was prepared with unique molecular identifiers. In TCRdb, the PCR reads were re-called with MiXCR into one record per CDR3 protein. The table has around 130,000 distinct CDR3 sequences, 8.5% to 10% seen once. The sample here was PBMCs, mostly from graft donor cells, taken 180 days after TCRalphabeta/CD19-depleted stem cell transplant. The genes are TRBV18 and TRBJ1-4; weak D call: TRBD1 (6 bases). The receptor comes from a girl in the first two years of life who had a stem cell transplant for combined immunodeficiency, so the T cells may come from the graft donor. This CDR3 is CASSLSPDSGKLFF. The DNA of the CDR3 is TGTGCCAGCTCACTCTCCCCGGACAGCGGAAAACTGTTTTTT.